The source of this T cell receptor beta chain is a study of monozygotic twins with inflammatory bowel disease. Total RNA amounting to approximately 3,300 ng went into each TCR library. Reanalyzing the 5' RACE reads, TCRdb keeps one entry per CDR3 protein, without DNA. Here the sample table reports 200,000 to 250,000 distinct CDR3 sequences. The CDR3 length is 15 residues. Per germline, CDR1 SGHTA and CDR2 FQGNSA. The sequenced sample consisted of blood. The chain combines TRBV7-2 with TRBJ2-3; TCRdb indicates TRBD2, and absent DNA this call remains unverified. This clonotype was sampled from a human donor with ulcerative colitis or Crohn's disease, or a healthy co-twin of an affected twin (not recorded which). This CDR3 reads CASSYLAGHADTQYF.